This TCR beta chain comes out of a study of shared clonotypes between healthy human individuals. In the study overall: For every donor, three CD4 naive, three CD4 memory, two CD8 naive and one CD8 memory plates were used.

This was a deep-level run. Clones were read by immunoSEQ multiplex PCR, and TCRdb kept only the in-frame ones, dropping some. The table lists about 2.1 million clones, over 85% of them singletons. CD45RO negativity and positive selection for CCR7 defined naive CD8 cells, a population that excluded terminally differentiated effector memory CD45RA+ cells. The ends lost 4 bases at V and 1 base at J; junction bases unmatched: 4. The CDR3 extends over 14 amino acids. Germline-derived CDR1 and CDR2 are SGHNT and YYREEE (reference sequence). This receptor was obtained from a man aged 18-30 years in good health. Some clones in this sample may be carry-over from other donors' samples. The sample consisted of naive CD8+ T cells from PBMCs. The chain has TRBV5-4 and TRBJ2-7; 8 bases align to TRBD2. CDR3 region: CASSLLAESYEQYF. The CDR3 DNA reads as TGTGCCAGCAGCCTACTAGCGGAATCCTACGAGCAGTACTTC.